Below are 16 T cell receptor beta chains sequenced from a single sample in a study of PD-L1 blockade in urothelial cancer. Some clones are missing from TCRdb's copy, which holds only in-frame ones; the method was immunoSEQ multiplex PCR. The sample lists under 40,000 clones, 75% to 95% occurring once. This specimen consisted of PBMCs, obtained around atezolizumab (anti-PD-L1) treatment. These TCRs come from a man between 65 and 85 years old with urothelial cancer.

V gene TRBV21-1 combines with J gene TRBJ1-1. TRBV21-1 is flagged as a pseudogene. The CDR3 is made up of 10 amino acids. The CDR3 spells CASTYLGAFF. The DNA of the CDR3 is TGTGCCAGCACCTATCTTGGAGCTTTCTTT.

The chain employs TRBV7-3 and TRBJ1-1; tentative D call: TRBD1 (6 bases). The CDR3 loop spans 16 amino acids. CDR1 and CDR2 (germline): SGHTA, FQGTGA. V lost 3 bases, J lost 4 bases, and 18 bases lay in between. For the CDR3, the DNA is TGTGCCAGCAGCTTCAAACAGGGTGGATTGACCACTGAAGCTTTCTTT. The encoded protein is CASSFKQGGLTTEAFF.

The V gene is TRBV20-1, the J gene TRBJ2-7; 7 nucleotides align to TRBD1. Trimming at V came to 8 bases and at J to 6 bases, leaving 7 bases not matched to a gene. The germline V gene encodes CDR1 DFQATT and CDR2 SNEGSKA (reference sequence). CDR3 length: 11 amino acids. The CDR3 is CSRQGEGEQYF. As DNA, the CDR3 is TGCAGTAGACAGGGTGAGGGCGAGCAGTACTTC.

The chain employs TRBV27 and TRBJ1-2, with D tentatively TRBD1 (5 bases). Germline V lookup: CDR1 MNHEY, CDR2 SMNVEV (reference sequence). The CDR3 runs 15 residues. V was clipped by 7 bases and J by 4 bases, with 19 bases between them. Here the CDR3 reads CASKGRAGQSYGYTF. CDR3 sequence (DNA): TGTGCCAGCAAGGGGAGGGCAGGGCAGAGCTATGGCTACACCTTC.

The chain employs TRBV28 and TRBJ1-4; TRBD1 aligns across 7 bases. The trim removed 6 bases at V and 0 bases at J, leaving 10 bases unmatched. The CDR3 extends over 17 amino acids. The germline gives CDR1 MDHEN, CDR2 SYDVKM. For the CDR3, the DNA is TGTGCCAGCAGCGACCTAGGGACAGCGGCAACTAATGAAAAACTGTTTTTT. This gives the protein CASSDLGTAATNEKLFF.

The J gene is TRBJ2-4, the V gene TRBV5-1; D is uncertain. The CDR3 has 15 amino acids. Germline V lookup: CDR1 SGHRS, CDR2 YFSETQ. The ends were cut back, 0 bases at V and 8 bases at J, with 15 bases in the middle. CDR3 coding DNA: TGCGCCAGCAGCTTGGCACCGGTACCATCGGACATTCAGTACTTC. Translation gives CASSLAPVPSDIQYF.

V gene TRBV15 combines with J gene TRBJ2-2, with 8 bases that match TRBD2. Germline CDR1 and CDR2: LNHNV and YYDKDF (reference sequence). The CDR3 is made up of 17 amino acids. Trimming removed 1 base from V and 0 bases from J; junction bases left unmatched: 4. CDR3 amino acids: CATSRAGGAPNTGELFF. The CDR3 DNA reads TGTGCCACCAGCAGAGCGGGAGGGGCGCCGAACACCGGGGAGCTGTTTTTT. The entire variable domain, with the rest obtained from reference TRBV15 and TRBJ2-2, is as follows: DAMVIQNPRYQVTQFGKPVTLSCSQTLNHNVMYWYQQKSSQAPKLLFHYYDKDFNNEADTPDNFQSRRPNTSFCFLDIRSPGLGDTAMYLCATSRAGGAPNTGELFFGEGSRLTVL.

The rearrangement uses TRBV18 and TRBJ1-5; D ambiguous. Germline CDR1 and CDR2: KGHSH and LQKENI. The CDR3 contains 13 residues. The germline V and J ends were trimmed by 5 bases and 4 bases, with 9 bases remaining between them. CDR3: CASSSGENQPQHF. The CDR3 DNA reads TGTGCCAGCTCAAGTGGGGAGAATCAGCCCCAGCATTTT.

This chain links TRBV10-3 with TRBJ2-5, with 7 positions matching TRBD1. In germline, CDR1 is ENHRY, CDR2 SYGVKD. After removal of 6 bases from V and 3 bases from J, the junction contained 7 bases not matched to a gene. The CDR3 runs 14 residues. The CDR3 region is CAIRGGQTEETQYF. The CDR3 nucleotides are TGTGCCATCAGAGGGGGACAGACAGAAGAGACCCAGTACTTC.

V and J are TRBV12-5 and TRBJ2-7, with D possibly matching TRBD1 (6 bases). Germline-derived CDR1 and CDR2 are LGHNT and FRNRAP. The CDR3 loop spans 17 amino acids. V lost 2 bases and J lost 3, with 20 bases in between. The CDR3 DNA follows: TGTGCTAGTGGTTTGACCAAACGTGACAGGAAGAACTACGAGCAGTACTTC. Translated: CASGLTKRDRKNYEQYF.

The chain is built from TRBV2 and TRBJ1-3; the D gene is possibly TRBD1 (5 bases). Trimming left V 6 bases short and J 3 bases short, with 12 bases between. Per germline, CDR1 SNHLY and CDR2 FYNNEI. The CDR3 consists of 14 residues. The CDR3 DNA follows: TGTGCCAGCAGACCGGGGGGGGTTGGAAACACCATATATTTT. It is translated as CASRPGGVGNTIYF.

This sequence joins TRBV19 and TRBJ1-4, with 7 bases identical to TRBD1. This CDR3 contains 14 residues. V dropped 4 bases and J dropped 6; count of bases not matched to a gene: 5. The V gene's germline CDR1 is LNHDA and CDR2 SQIVND (reference sequence). Here the CDR3 DNA reads TGTGCCAGTAGTAGGGACAGCCAGGATGAAAAACTGTTTTTT. It encodes CASSRDSQDEKLFF.

The chain carries TRBV2 and TRBJ1-2; 7 bases agree with TRBD1. Germline lookup yields CDR1 SNHLY and CDR2 FYNNEI. The CDR3 is 15 amino acids. Germline trimming cut 7 bases from V and 4 bases from J; bases unmatched to any gene: 12. CDR3 sequence (DNA): TGTGCCAGCACCTCTCCCGTGCAGGGGGGCTATGGCTACACCTTC. Translating it yields CASTSPVQGGYGYTF.

This chain connects TRBV7-8 to TRBJ2-7, with TRBD2 as a possible D gene (5 bases). The V gene's germline CDR1 is SGHVS and CDR2 FQNEAQ. With 0 bases removed from V and 6 bases from J, the gap between germline ends came to 9 bases. The CDR3 runs 13 residues. Here the CDR3 DNA reads TGTGCCAGCAGCTTAGCGGAGCGGAGCGAGCAGTACTTC. Translated, it gives CASSLAERSEQYF.

CDR3 protein: CASSAAHPGTGPGANVLTF. The CDR3 DNA reads as TGTGCCAGTAGCGCGGCCCATCCCGGGACAGGTCCCGGGGCCAACGTCCTGACTTTC. This chain connects TRBV19 to TRBJ2-6; TRBD1 matches at 8 bases. The germline CDR1 and CDR2 sequences are LNHDA and SQIVND (reference sequence). V dropped 6 bases and J dropped 4; count of bases not matched to a gene: 17. This CDR3 contains 19 residues.

The chain couples TRBV2 to TRBJ2-2; 8 positions match TRBD2. V lost 5 bases, J lost 1 base, and 18 bases stayed unmatched. Germline CDR1 is SNHLY and CDR2 is FYNNEI. The CDR3 spans 20 residues. This CDR3 reads CASSFSTKKTSGLNTGELFF. The CDR3 bases are TGTGCCAGCAGTTTTTCCACTAAAAAAACTAGCGGCTTGAACACCGGGGAGCTGTTTTTT.